The rows below give T cell receptor beta chains drawn from one sample of a study of OX40 agonist ivuxolimab in advanced cancers. The table came from immunoSEQ multiplex PCR; TCRdb's copy has only in-frame clones and leaves some out. Among just under 65,000 clones, roughly four fifths were seen once, and the ten largest hold 7.5% to 10%. This sample comprised CD4+ or CD8+ T cells sorted from blood, obtained in a trial of the OX40 agonist ivuxolimab. The receptor set was obtained from an adult with an advanced solid tumor such as melanoma, head and neck, liver or kidney cancer. The CDR3 runs from the conserved cysteine through the conserved F or W. A D gene is named only where the DNA matches it firmly. Size tells how often a clone was seen (once, few, many) or the class of an expanded clone, and some rows leave it out.

>NA|TRBJ1-1|NA|17|TRBV7-2
TGTGCCAGCAGCTTAGGACCGCGACAGAGATTGAACACTGAAGCTTTCTTT
CASSLGPRQRLNTEAFF
>NA|TRBJ1-1|NA|12|TRBV6-5
TGTGCCACCCTCCAGGAGAACACTGAAGCTTTCTTT
CATLQENTEAFF
>few|TRBJ1-2|NA|14|TRBV28
TGTGCCAGCCACTCACAGACTACTAACCATGGCTACACCTTC
CASHSQTTNHGYTF
>NA|TRBJ1-5|NA|14|TRBV7-2
TGTGCCAGCAGCCAATTTTATAGCAATCAGCCCCAGCATTTT
CASSQFYSNQPQHF
>NA|TRBJ1-6|NA|15|TRBV5-1
TGCGCCAGCAGCCCGGGGACGGTTTATAATTCACCCCTCCACTTT
CASSPGTVYNSPLHF
>NA|TRBJ2-5|NA|13|TRBV5-4
TGTGCCAGCAGCGTGGACAGCCAAGAGACCCAGTACTTC
CASSVDSQETQYF
>once|TRBJ2-1|TRBD2|14|TRBV18
TGTGCCAGCTCACCACCTGGCGGGAGCTATGAGCAGTTCTTC
CASSPPGGSYEQFF
>NA|TRBJ2-2|TRBD1|18|TRBV9
TGTGCCAGCAGCGTAGGTCATATGGGCAGGGGGCGAGCCGGGGAGCTGTTTTTT
CASSVGHMGRGRAGELFF
>NA|TRBJ2-5|TRBD2|14|TRBV11-2
TGTGCCAGCAGCTTTGGAGCGGGAGCAGAGACCCAGTACTTC
CASSFGAGAETQYF
>NA|TRBJ2-1|TRBD1|14|TRBV5-8
TGTGCCAGCAGAGCCGGGACAGGGTCCCAAAGGCAGTTCTTC
CASRAGTGSQRQFF
>NA|TRBJ2-7|NA|13|TRBV6-5
TGTGCCAGCAGTTACTCGAACGGGAAAGAGCAGTACTTC
CASSYSNGKEQYF
>NA|TRBJ2-5|NA|14|TRBV7-9
TGTGCCAGCAGCTTACAAGGATTCCAAGAGACCCAGTACTTC
CASSLQGFQETQYF
>NA|TRBJ2-4|NA|15|TRBV28
TGTGCCAGCAGTTTTGAGCGGCCTGGGAAAAACATTCAGTACTTC
CASSFERPGKNIQYF
>NA|TRBJ2-5|NA|16|TRBV7-2
TGTGCCAGCAGCTTAGGATTCCGGGAGTTCCAAGAGACCCAGTACTTC
CASSLGFREFQETQYF
>NA|TRBJ2-7|NA|13|TRBV27
TGTGCCAGCAGTTTTGGATCGACCTACGAGCAGTACTTC
CASSFGSTYEQYF
>once|TRBJ1-6|NA|15|TRBV25-1
TGTGCCAGCAGTGATTCCGGGACCGGGAATTCACCCCTCCACTTT
CASSDSGTGNSPLHF
>NA|TRBJ2-1|TRBD1|15|TRBV9
TGTGCCAGCAGCCCACAGGGGGCAACGGGGAATGAGCAGTTCTTC
CASSPQGATGNEQFF
>NA|TRBJ1-1|TRBD1|17|TRBV19
TGTGCCAGTAGTATGAGGGACAGGGGACGCATGAACACTGAAGCTTTCTTT
CASSMRDRGRMNTEAFF
>NA|TRBJ1-2|NA|11|TRBV2
TGTGCCAGCAGGGCAGACTATGGCTACACCTTC
CASRADYGYTF
>NA|TRBJ2-5|NA|12|TRBV10-3
TGTGCCATCAGTGAGCGGAGGGAGACCCAGTACTTC
CAISERRETQYF
>NA|TRBJ2-3|NA|14|TRBV7-6
TGTGCCAGCAGCCGTGGAGGGGGCACAGATACGCAGTATTTT
CASSRGGGTDTQYF
>few|TRBJ1-2|TRBD1|15|TRBV2
TGTGCCAGCAGTGTCCGGGACAGGGAGCTATATGGCTACACCTTC
CASSVRDRELYGYTF
>NA|TRBJ1-1|NA|15|TRBV7-3
TGTGCCAGCAGCTCCGCTACGGGGGCCGGGGCTGAAGCTTTCTTT
CASSSATGAGAEAFF
>once|TRBJ2-5|NA|13|TRBV2
TGTGCCAGCAGGGAACAGGGTTGGGGGACCCAGTACTTC
CASREQGWGTQYF
>NA|TRBJ2-5|NA|12|TRBV30
TGTGCCTGGAGTGTGGGACTGGTGACCCAGTACTTC
CAWSVGLVTQYF
>NA|TRBJ1-1|NA|12|TRBV27
TGTGCCAGCATCGGGACCCACACTGAAGCTTTCTTT
CASIGTHTEAFF
>NA|TRBJ2-5|TRBD1|15|TRBV18
TGTGCCAGCTCGCCCGGCGACAGGGGGGAAGAGACCCAGTACTTC
CASSPGDRGEETQYF
>NA|TRBJ2-1|TRBD2|15|TRBV7-7
TGTGCTAGCAGCACCAGACTAGCGGGAGAGAATGAGCAGTTCTTC
CASSTRLAGENEQFF
>NA|TRBJ1-5|TRBD1|14|TRBV7-2
TGTGCCAGCAGCTTCCACAGGGGGGGTCAGCCCCAGCATTTT
CASSFHRGGQPQHF
>many|TRBJ2-7|TRBD1|14|TRBV7-2
TGTGCCAGCAGCTTCGGAACAGGGGGTTACGAGCAGTACTTC
CASSFGTGGYEQYF
>NA|TRBJ2-1|NA|12|TRBV7-9
TGTGCCAGCAGCGCCTTACCGGATGAGCAGTTCTTC
CASSALPDEQFF
>NA|TRBJ1-5|NA|15|TRBV6-6
TGTGCCAGCAGCCCATTGAACCGGGGCAATCAGCCCCAGCATTTT
CASSPLNRGNQPQHF
>NA|TRBJ1-1|TRBD1|15|TRBV11-3
TGTGCCAGCAGCCCTGGGACAGCGATGAACACTGAAGCTTTCTTT
CASSPGTAMNTEAFF
>NA|TRBJ1-2|NA|12|TRBV6-6
TGTGCCAGCACCCCCGTAGGGTATGGCTACACCTTC
CASTPVGYGYTF
>NA|TRBJ1-3|NA|15|TRBV11-2
TGTGCCAGCAGCTTAGATGGGACCCGGGGGGACACCATATATTTT
CASSLDGTRGDTIYF
>NA|TRBJ1-1|NA|13|TRBV29-1
TGCAGCGTTGTACAGCGTCTGAACACTGAAGCTTTCTTT
CSVVQRLNTEAFF
>NA|TRBJ1-1|NA|15|TRBV4-2
TGTGCCAGCAGCCAAGATCCGCAGGGCCCCACTGAAGCTTTCTTT
CASSQDPQGPTEAFF
>NA|TRBJ2-1|TRBD1|13|TRBV29-1
TGCAGCGTCGGGACAGGGCCGGCCAATGAGCAGTTCTTC
CSVGTGPANEQFF
>NA|TRBJ2-3|NA|14|TRBV27
TGTGCCAGTGGGGGGGCCTCTAGCACAGATACGCAGTATTTT
CASGGASSTDTQYF
>NA|TRBJ1-1|NA|14|TRBV5-1
TGCGCCAGCAGGAAGGAGCCGGGCAACACTGAAGCTTTCTTT
CASRKEPGNTEAFF
>NA|TRBJ1-1|NA|13|TRBV5-1
TGCGCCAGCAGCTTGTATGGGGGCGAGGGAGCTTTCTTT
CASSLYGGEGAFF
>NA|TRBJ1-1|NA|14|TRBV10-3
TGTGCCATCAGCCCCGGACAGACGAACACTGAAGCTTTCTTT
CAISPGQTNTEAFF
>NA|TRBJ2-7|NA|14|TRBV11-2
TGTGCCAGCAGTAACATCCAGGGCAGCTACGAGCAGTACTTC
CASSNIQGSYEQYF